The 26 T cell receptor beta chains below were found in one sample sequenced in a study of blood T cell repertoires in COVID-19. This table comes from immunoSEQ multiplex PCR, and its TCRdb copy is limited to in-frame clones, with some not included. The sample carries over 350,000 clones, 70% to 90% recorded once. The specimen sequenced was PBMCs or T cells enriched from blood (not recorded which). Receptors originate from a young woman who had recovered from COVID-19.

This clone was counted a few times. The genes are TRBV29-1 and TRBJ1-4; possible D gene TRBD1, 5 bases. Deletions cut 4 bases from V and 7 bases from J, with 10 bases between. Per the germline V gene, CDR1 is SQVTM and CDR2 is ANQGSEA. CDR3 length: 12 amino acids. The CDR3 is CSVAGAGEKLFF. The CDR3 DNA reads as TGCAGCGTTGCTGGGGCTGGTGAAAAACTGTTTTTT.

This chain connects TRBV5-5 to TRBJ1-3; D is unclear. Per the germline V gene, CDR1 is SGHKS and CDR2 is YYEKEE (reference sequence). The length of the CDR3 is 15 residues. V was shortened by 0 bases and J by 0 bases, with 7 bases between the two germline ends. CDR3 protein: CASSLVANSGNTIYF. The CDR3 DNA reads TGTGCCAGCAGCTTGGTGGCAAACTCTGGAAACACCATATATTTT.

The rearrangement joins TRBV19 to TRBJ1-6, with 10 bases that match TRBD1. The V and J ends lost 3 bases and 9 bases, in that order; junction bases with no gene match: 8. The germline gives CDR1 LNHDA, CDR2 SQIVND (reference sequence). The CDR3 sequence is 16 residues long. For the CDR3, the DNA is TGTGCCAGTAGTATCAACGGACAGGGGGATTTTTCACCCCTCCACTTT. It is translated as CASSINGQGDFSPLHF.

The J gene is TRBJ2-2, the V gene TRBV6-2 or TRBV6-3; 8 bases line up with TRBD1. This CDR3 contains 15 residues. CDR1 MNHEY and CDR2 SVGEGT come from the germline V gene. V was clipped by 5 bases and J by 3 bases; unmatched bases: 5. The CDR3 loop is CASSQNRGYTGELFF. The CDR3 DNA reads TGTGCCAGCAGTCAAAACAGGGGGTACACCGGGGAGCTGTTTTTT.

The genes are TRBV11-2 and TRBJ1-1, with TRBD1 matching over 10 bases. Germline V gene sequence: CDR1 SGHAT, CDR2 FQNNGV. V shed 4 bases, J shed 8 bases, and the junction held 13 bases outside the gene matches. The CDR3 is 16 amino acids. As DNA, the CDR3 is TGTGCCAGCAGCTCGGTGGCCGGACAGGGGGAACGGGAAGCTTTCTTT. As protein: CASSSVAGQGEREAFF.

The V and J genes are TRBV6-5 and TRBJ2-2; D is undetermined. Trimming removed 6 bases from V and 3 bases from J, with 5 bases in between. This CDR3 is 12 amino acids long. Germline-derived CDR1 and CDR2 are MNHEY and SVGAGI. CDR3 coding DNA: TGTGCCAGCAGAACATACACCGGGGAGCTGTTTTTT. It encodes CASRTYTGELFF.

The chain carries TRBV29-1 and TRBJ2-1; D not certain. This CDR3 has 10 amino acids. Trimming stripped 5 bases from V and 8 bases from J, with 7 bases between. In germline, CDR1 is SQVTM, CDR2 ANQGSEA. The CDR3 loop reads CSVHVYEQFF. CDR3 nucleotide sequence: TGCAGCGTTCATGTTTATGAGCAGTTCTTC.

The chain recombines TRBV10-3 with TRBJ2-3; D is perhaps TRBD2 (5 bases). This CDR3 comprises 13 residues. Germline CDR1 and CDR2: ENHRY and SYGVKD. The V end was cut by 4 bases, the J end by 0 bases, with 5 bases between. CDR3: CAISAGSTDTQYF. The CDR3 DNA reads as TGTGCCATCAGTGCGGGAAGCACAGATACGCAGTATTTT.

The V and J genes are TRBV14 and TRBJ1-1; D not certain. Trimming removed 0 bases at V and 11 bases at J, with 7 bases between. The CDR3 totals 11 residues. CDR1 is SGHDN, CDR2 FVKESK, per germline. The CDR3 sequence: CASSQDSRAFF. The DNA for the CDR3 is TGTGCCAGCAGCCAAGATTCACGGGCTTTCTTT.

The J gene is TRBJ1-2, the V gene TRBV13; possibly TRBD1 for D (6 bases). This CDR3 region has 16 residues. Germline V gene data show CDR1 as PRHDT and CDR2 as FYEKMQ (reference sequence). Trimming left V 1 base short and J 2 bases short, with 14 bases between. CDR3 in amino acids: CASSLVRGHYNYGYTF. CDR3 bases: TGTGCCAGCAGCTTAGTGAGGGGACATTACAACTATGGCTACACCTTC.

In DNA, the CDR3 is TGTGCCACCAGCAGAGATAGAGGGGGCGCCGAGCAGTACTTC. This translates into CATSRDRGGAEQYF. The chain employs TRBV15 and TRBJ2-7; 7 nucleotides match TRBD1. CDR3 length equals 14 residues. V was pared by 0 bases and J by 6 bases, with 5 bases of the junction left unmatched. The germline V gene encodes CDR1 LNHNV and CDR2 YYDKDF (reference sequence).

The CDR3 protein is CASSLVVGQGTYTDTQYF. CDR3 nucleotide sequence: TGTGCCAGCAGTTTAGTAGTTGGACAGGGGACTTACACAGATACGCAGTATTTT. This chain uses TRBV28 with TRBJ2-3, with 9 nucleotides matching TRBD1. This CDR3 is 18 amino acids long. Germline trimming cut 2 bases from V and 2 bases from J; bases unmatched to any gene: 11. The V gene's germline CDR1 is MDHEN and CDR2 SYDVKM.

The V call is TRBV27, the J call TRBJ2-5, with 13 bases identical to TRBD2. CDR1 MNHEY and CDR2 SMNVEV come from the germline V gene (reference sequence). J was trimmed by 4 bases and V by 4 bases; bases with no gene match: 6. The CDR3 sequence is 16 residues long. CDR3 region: CASSSLLAGGGETQYF. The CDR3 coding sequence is TGTGCCAGCAGTTCCTTACTAGCGGGGGGGGGAGAGACCCAGTACTTC.

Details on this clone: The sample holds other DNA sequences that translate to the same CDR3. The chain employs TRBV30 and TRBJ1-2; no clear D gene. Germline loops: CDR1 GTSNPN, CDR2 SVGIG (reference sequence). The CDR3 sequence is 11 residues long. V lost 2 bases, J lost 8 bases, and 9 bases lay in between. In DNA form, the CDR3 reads TGTGCCTGGAGTCCAGGAGGCGGCTACACCTTC. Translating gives CAWSPGGGYTF.

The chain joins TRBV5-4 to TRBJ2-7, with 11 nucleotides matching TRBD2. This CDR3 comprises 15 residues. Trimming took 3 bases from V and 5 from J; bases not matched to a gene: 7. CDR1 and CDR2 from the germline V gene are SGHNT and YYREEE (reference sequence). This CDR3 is CASSSIAGGPDEQYF. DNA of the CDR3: TGTGCCAGCAGCTCAATAGCGGGGGGGCCGGACGAGCAGTACTTC.

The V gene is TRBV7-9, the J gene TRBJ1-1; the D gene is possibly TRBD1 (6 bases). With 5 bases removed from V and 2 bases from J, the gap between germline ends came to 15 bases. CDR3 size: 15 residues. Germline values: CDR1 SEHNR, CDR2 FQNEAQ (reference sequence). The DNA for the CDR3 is TGTGCCAGCAGCCGACCGGGACACCTTAACACTGAAGCTTTCTTT. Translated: CASSRPGHLNTEAFF.

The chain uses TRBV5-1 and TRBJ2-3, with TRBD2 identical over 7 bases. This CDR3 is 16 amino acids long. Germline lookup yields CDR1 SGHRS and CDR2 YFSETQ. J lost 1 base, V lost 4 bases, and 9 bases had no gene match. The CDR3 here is CASSRERGGGTDTQYF. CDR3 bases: TGCGCCAGCAGCAGGGAGCGGGGAGGCGGCACAGATACGCAGTATTTT.

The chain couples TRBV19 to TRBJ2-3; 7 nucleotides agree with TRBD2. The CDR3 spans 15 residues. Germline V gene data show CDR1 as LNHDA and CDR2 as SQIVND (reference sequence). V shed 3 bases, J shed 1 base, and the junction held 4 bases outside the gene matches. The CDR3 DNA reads TGTGCCAGTAGTATTTTTGCGGGGGGCACAGATACGCAGTATTTT. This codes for CASSIFAGGTDTQYF.

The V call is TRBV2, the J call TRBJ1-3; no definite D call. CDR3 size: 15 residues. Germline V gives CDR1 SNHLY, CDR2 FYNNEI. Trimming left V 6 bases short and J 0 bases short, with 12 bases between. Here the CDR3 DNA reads TGTGCCAGCAGACAAACAAGTTCCTCTGGAAACACCATATATTTT. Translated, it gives CASRQTSSSGNTIYF.

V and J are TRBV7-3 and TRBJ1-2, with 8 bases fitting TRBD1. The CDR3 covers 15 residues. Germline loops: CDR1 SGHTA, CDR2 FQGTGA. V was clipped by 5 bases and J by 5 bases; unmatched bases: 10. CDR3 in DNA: TGTGCCAGCAGCCAGGGGGCAGGAAGACAATATGGCTACACCTTC. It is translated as CASSQGAGRQYGYTF.

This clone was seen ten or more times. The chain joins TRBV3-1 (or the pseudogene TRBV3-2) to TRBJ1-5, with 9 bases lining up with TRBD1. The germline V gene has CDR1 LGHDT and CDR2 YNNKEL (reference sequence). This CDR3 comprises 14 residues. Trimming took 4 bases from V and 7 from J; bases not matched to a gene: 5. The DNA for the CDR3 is TGTGCCAGCAGCCTCACAGGGGGCGGACAGCCCCAGCATTTT. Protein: CASSLTGGGQPQHF.

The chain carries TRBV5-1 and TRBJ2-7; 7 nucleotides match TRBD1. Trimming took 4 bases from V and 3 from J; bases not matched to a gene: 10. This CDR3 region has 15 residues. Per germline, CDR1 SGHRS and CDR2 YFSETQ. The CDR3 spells CASSLPEAGGYEQYF. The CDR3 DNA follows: TGCGCCAGCAGCCTCCCCGAGGCAGGGGGCTACGAGCAGTACTTC.

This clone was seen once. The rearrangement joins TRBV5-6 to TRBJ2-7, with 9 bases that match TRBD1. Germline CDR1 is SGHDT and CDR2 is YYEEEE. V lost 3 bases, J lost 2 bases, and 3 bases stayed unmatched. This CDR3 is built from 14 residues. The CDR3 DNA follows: TGTGCCAGCAGCTACCGACAGGGGGCCTACGAGCAGTACTTC. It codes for CASSYRQGAYEQYF.

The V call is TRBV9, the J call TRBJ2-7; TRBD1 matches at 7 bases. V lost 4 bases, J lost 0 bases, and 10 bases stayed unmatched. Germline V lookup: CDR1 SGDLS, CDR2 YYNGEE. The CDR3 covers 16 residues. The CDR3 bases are TGTGCCAGCAGCCCCTTTCGACAGGGCAGCTCCTACGAGCAGTACTTC. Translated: CASSPFRQGSSYEQYF. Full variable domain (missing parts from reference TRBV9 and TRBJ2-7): DSGVTQTPKHLITATGQRVTLRCSPRSGDLSVYWYQQSLDQGLQFLIQYYNGEERAKGNILERFSAQQFPDLHSELNLSSLELGDSALYFCASSPFRQGSSYEQYFGPGTRLTVT.

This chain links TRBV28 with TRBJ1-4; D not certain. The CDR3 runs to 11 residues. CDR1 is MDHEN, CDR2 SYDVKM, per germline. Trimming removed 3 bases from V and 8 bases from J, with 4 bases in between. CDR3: CASSFREKLFF. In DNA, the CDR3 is TGTGCCAGCAGTTTCCGGGAAAAACTGTTTTTT.

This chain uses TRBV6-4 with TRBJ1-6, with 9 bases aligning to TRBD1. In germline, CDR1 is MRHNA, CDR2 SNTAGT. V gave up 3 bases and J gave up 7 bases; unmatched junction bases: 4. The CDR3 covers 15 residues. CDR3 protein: CASSDGQGPNSPLHF. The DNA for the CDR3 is TGTGCCAGCAGTGATGGACAGGGGCCAAATTCACCCCTCCACTTT.